One sample yielded the 10 T cell receptor beta chains listed below, sequenced in a study of blood T cell repertoires in COVID-19. TCRdb's copy holds only in-frame clones and misses some; the assay was immunoSEQ multiplex PCR. The top ten hold 1.4% of the sample, which has approximately 150,000 clones, 84% seen once. Sequencing input: peripheral blood. Source of these receptors: a man between 60 and 75 years old with acute or convalescent COVID-19.

The chain carries TRBV12-3 or TRBV12-4 and TRBJ2-7; perhaps TRBD1 as D (6 bases). The CDR3 extends over 13 amino acids. The ends were cut back, 8 bases at V and 4 bases at J, with 15 bases in the middle. The CDR3 sequence: CASQIRRGYEQYF. In nucleotides, the CDR3 is TGTGCCAGCCAAATACGCAGGGGTTACGAGCAGTACTTC.

This clone was recorded only once. V and J are TRBV5-1 and TRBJ2-2; D not certain. V lost 3 bases, J lost 2 bases, and 8 bases lay in between. Germline V gene lookup returns CDR1 SGHRS and CDR2 YFSETQ. This CDR3 spans 14 amino acids. The CDR3 nucleotides are TGCGCCAGCAGCTCTTCAGGAAACACCGGGGAGCTGTTTTTT. It encodes CASSSSGNTGELFF.

The V gene is TRBV3-1 (or the pseudogene TRBV3-2), the J gene TRBJ1-3, with 8 bases that match TRBD1. The CDR3 is made up of 15 amino acids. V shed 4 bases and J 2 bases; nucleotides not matched to a gene: 4. CDR1 LGHDT and CDR2 YNNKEL come from the germline V gene (reference sequence). The DNA of the CDR3 is TGTGCCAGCAGCCCGGTCAGGGGGCCTGGAAACACCATATATTTT. Protein sequence: CASSPVRGPGNTIYF.

V gene TRBV5-6 combines with J gene TRBJ1-2; 8 nucleotides match TRBD1. The V gene's germline CDR1 is SGHDT and CDR2 YYEEEE. The junction had 3 bases not matched to a gene; V was cut back by 3 bases and J by 8 bases. This CDR3 has 12 amino acids. The CDR3 here is CASSWTGRGYTF. CDR3 nucleotide sequence: TGTGCCAGCAGCTGGACAGGGCGCGGCTACACCTTC.

V gene TRBV10-3 combines with J gene TRBJ2-7; 8 bases match TRBD1. Germline loops: CDR1 ENHRY, CDR2 SYGVKD. After removal of 7 bases from V and 5 bases from J, the junction contained 16 bases not matched to a gene. This CDR3 has 16 amino acids. Here the CDR3 DNA reads TGTGCCATCACCAAGACAGGGGAGCGCAATTTCCACGAGCAGTACTTC. This codes for CAITKTGERNFHEQYF.

In nucleotides, the CDR3 is TGTGCCAGCAGCCGGGGGGGCGAAGCGCTACTCGAGCAGTACTTC. Protein sequence: CASSRGGEALLEQYF. V gene TRBV5-4 combines with J gene TRBJ2-7; 8 nucleotides agree with TRBD2. In germline, CDR1 is SGHNT, CDR2 YYREEE (reference sequence). The CDR3 sequence is 15 residues long. V lost 4 bases and J lost 6; bases outside the gene matches: 12.

The rearrangement uses TRBV19 and TRBJ1-1; maybe TRBD1 (6 bases). The CDR3 consists of 14 residues. The germline V and J ends were trimmed by 4 bases and 1 base, with 10 bases remaining between them. Germline CDR1 LNHDA, CDR2 SQIVND (reference sequence). CDR3 bases: TGTGCCAGTAGTACCGGGACACAGAACACTGAAGCTTTCTTT. This translates into CASSTGTQNTEAFF.

This chain connects TRBV6-1 to TRBJ1-2; TRBD1 matches at 10 bases. From germline, CDR1 is MNHNS and CDR2 SASEGT. The CDR3 contains 16 residues. The J segment lost 4 bases and the V segment lost 4 bases, leaving 9 bases of the junction unmatched. CDR3 protein: CASSALPGQGLYGYTF. Here the CDR3 DNA reads TGTGCCAGCAGTGCTCTTCCGGGACAGGGGCTCTATGGCTACACCTTC.

The chain has TRBV10-2 and TRBJ2-5; the match to TRBD2 covers 8 bases. Germline CDR1 WSHSY, CDR2 SAAADI. V trimming: 6 bases; J trimming: 1 base; junction bases outside the gene matches: 1. This CDR3 is 13 amino acids long. The CDR3 DNA follows: TGCGCCAGCAGGCGGGGGGTCCAAGAGACCCAGTACTTC. This gives the protein CASRRGVQETQYF.

The gene calls are TRBV6-5 and TRBJ1-2, with 7 bases aligning to TRBD1. The CDR3 is made up of 14 amino acids. Germline V gene lookup returns CDR1 MNHEY and CDR2 SVGAGI. Trimming at V came to 7 bases and at J to 5 bases, leaving 10 bases not matched to a gene. This CDR3 reads CASTPQGTVYGYTF. The CDR3 DNA is TGTGCCAGCACTCCTCAAGGGACAGTTTATGGCTACACCTTC.